The clone carrying this T cell receptor (beta chain) was picked up a small number of times. Its target is not known. The data originate from a study of T cell repertoires in cytomegalovirus infection. Study-wide context: Based on public TCR beta signatures, there were indications of CMV infection and of a matching HLA type.

TCRdb re-analysed the reads in MiXCR, keeping a single row per CDR3 protein. The sample consists of hundreds of thousands of distinct CDR3 sequences, roughly 36% of them appearing once. The TCR originated in a human donor in good health (CMV status not recorded). Some clones in this sample may be carry-over from other donors' samples. The material was cultured PBMCs, obtained from culture after CMV antigen stimulation.

This CDR3 is CASSLIRDRVQAGYGYTF. The CDR3 coding sequence is TGTGCCAGCAGTCTAATCCGGGACAGAGTTCAAGCGGGCTATGGCTACACCTTC. The rearrangement uses TRBV7-9 and TRBJ1-2; 7 nucleotides align to TRBD1. The ends lost 6 bases at V and 4 bases at J; junction bases unmatched: 20. Germline assignment: CDR1 SEHNR and CDR2 FQNEAQ (reference sequence). The CDR3 contains 18 residues.